Reported below is one TCR beta chain. There are 12 residues in the CDR3. V lost 0 bases and J lost 8, with 7 bases in between. The germline CDR1 and CDR2 sequences are SGDLS and YYNGEE. The sample is drawn from a study of cytomegalovirus exposure and HLA in healthy donors. The PCR used 60 Vbeta and 13 Jbeta primers. This table comes from immunoSEQ multiplex PCR, and its TCRdb copy is limited to in-frame clones, with some not included. The table has 90,000 to 130,000 clones, around 70% seen once. What was sequenced was PBMCs. This clonotype originated in a man aged 25-45 years in good health and CMV-seropositive. The chain uses TRBV9 and TRBJ2-3, with a possible D match to TRBD2 (5 bases). The CDR3 reads CASSVVRGTQYF. CDR3 nucleotides: TGTGCCAGCAGCGTAGTCCGGGGTACGCAGTATTTT. Together with reference TRBV9 and TRBJ2-3, the CDR3 gives the full variable domain: DSGVTQTPKHLITATGQRVTLRCSPRSGDLSVYWYQQSLDQGLQFLIQYYNGEERAKGNILERFSAQQFPDLHSELNLSSLELGDSALYFCASSVVRGTQYFGPGTRLTVL.